Each of the 5 T cell receptor beta chains below was sequenced from the same sample in a study of CD8+ T cells in alopecia areata. As the sequencing template, cDNA was produced by extracting RNA and reverse transcribing it. Only in-frame clones appear in the TCRdb table, and some are missing; sequencing was by immunoSEQ multiplex PCR. This table holds 75,000 to 85,000 clones, approximately 66% found once. Documented treatment: oral pan-JAK inhibitor, 5-10 mg twice daily. The specimen was CD8+ T cells sorted from blood, collected at week 24, from a patient treated with tofacitinib. The receptor set was obtained from a human donor with alopecia areata.

The V gene is TRBV9, the J gene TRBJ1-1; D is possibly TRBD1 (5 bases). CDR1 SGDLS and CDR2 YYNGEE come from the germline V gene. The CDR3 has 16 amino acids. The V gene lost 0 bases and the J gene lost 1 base, with 13 bases spanning the gap. The CDR3 nucleotides are TGTGCCAGCAGCGTAGGGGTCGGGGGTCCGAACACTGAAGCTTTCTTT. Its protein is CASSVGVGGPNTEAFF.

The rearrangement joins TRBV29-1 to TRBJ2-7; D is undetermined. The CDR3 is made up of 13 amino acids. V was cut by 6 bases and J by 5 bases, with 17 bases left in between. The germline CDR1 and CDR2 sequences are SQVTM and ANQGSEA. CDR3 in amino acids: CSVLTPGDHEQYF. The CDR3, as DNA: TGCAGCGTCCTGACCCCGGGCGACCACGAGCAGTACTTC.

The rearrangement uses TRBV18 and TRBJ1-1, with 7 bases matching TRBD1. CDR1 and CDR2 (germline): KGHSH, LQKENI. Germline trimming cut 0 bases from V and 4 bases from J; bases unmatched to any gene: 5. The CDR3 loop spans 15 amino acids. The CDR3 DNA is TGTGCCAGCTCACCACCGGGACAGTCGGCCACTGAAGCTTTCTTT. Its protein product is CASSPPGQSATEAFF.

The chain carries TRBV9 and TRBJ2-3; no clear D gene. Trimming left V 0 bases short and J 5 bases short, with 13 bases between. This CDR3 contains 15 residues. CDR1 and CDR2 (germline): SGDLS, YYNGEE. In DNA form, the CDR3 reads TGTGCCAGCAGCGTAGTCGGGTCGGGTATAGATACGCAGTATTTT. This gives the protein CASSVVGSGIDTQYF.

This chain connects TRBV30 to TRBJ2-1; unclear D gene. Per the germline V gene, CDR1 is GTSNPN and CDR2 is SVGIG (reference sequence). This CDR3 is built from 12 residues. Trimming removed 0 bases from V and 6 bases from J, with 6 bases in between. CDR3 amino acids: CAWSVNRNEQFF. The CDR3 DNA is TGTGCCTGGAGTGTAAACCGCAATGAGCAGTTCTTC.